These 26 T cell receptor beta chains were all obtained from the same sample, sequenced in a study of shared clonotypes between healthy human individuals. Clones were sequenced by immunoSEQ multiplex PCR, and TCRdb holds only the in-frame ones, with some missing. The sample consists of approximately 440,000 clones, 75% to 80% of them appearing once. Sequencing was done on a sample of PBMCs. These receptors were obtained from a woman between 35 and 50 years old in good health. Some clones in this sample may be carry-over from other donors' samples.

Turning to this clone: Additional DNA sequences in this sample encode the identical CDR3. The V gene is TRBV30, the J gene TRBJ1-2; D gene unclear. Germline V gives CDR1 GTSNPN, CDR2 SVGIG (reference sequence). CDR3 size: 12 residues. Between the trimmed V and J ends, which lost 0 bases and 6 bases, there was a span of 8 bases. The CDR3 DNA reads TGTGCCTGGAGTGTAGGGCAGGATGGCTACACCTTC. This sequence encodes CAWSVGQDGYTF.

V is TRBV5-1 and J is TRBJ2-3, with 8 bases fitting TRBD1. The ends lost 6 bases at V and 1 base at J; junction bases unmatched: 4. Germline lookup yields CDR1 SGHRS and CDR2 YFSETQ. CDR3 size: 14 residues. DNA for the CDR3: TGCGCCAGCACCCAGACAGGGGGCACAGATACGCAGTATTTT. Translation gives CASTQTGGTDTQYF.

This chain links TRBV28 with TRBJ2-2; 7 nucleotides align to TRBD1. The J segment lost 3 bases and the V segment lost 5 bases, leaving 9 bases of the junction unmatched. The germline gives CDR1 MDHEN, CDR2 SYDVKM. The length of the CDR3 is 16 residues. CDR3 in DNA: TGTGCCAGCAGTCTCCACAGGGGTTGGGACACCGGGGAGCTGTTTTTT. This gives the protein CASSLHRGWDTGELFF.

The gene calls are TRBV19 and TRBJ2-2, with D hard to call. V lost 4 bases and J 6 bases, leaving 6 bases between the germline ends. Per germline, CDR1 LNHDA and CDR2 SQIVND (reference sequence). The CDR3 runs 12 residues. The CDR3 DNA reads TGTGCCAGTAGTAGTCTTGCCGGGGAGCTGTTTTTT. Its translation: CASSSLAGELFF.

J is TRBJ2-1 and V is TRBV9; TRBD2 matches 7 bases. CDR1 is SGDLS and CDR2 is YYNGEE in the germline V gene. With 2 bases clipped from V and 4 bases from J, the junction kept 3 bases outside the gene matches. CDR3 length equals 14 residues. The CDR3 loop reads CASSVSSGYNEQFF. In DNA form, the CDR3 reads TGTGCCAGCAGCGTTTCTAGCGGATACAATGAGCAGTTCTTC.

The chain couples TRBV11-2 to TRBJ1-2; 8 positions agree with TRBD1. The length of the CDR3 is 16 residues. Germline CDR1 reads SGHAT; CDR2 reads FQNNGV. V was pared by 1 base and J by 0 bases, with 4 bases of the junction left unmatched. CDR3 sequence reads: CASSLVSGQANYGYTF. The CDR3 DNA follows: TGTGCCAGCAGCTTAGTCTCGGGACAGGCTAACTATGGCTACACCTTC.

With regard to this clone: This same CDR3 is encoded by further DNA sequences in the sample. The chain recombines TRBV9 with TRBJ2-7; TRBD2 matches at 11 bases. Germline CDR1 is SGDLS and CDR2 is YYNGEE. Germline trimming cut 3 bases from V and 2 bases from J; bases unmatched to any gene: 1. The CDR3 loop spans 14 amino acids. The CDR3 region has the DNA TGTGCCAGCAGCGGGGGACTAGCGGCCTACGAGCAGTACTTC. It yields the protein CASSGGLAAYEQYF.

This chain uses TRBV7-2 with TRBJ2-1; 9 bases fit TRBD1. The CDR3 has 15 residues. The ends lost 3 bases at V and 7 bases at J; junction bases unmatched: 7. Germline values: CDR1 SGHTA, CDR2 FQGNSA. The CDR3 loop is CASSFPGQGWNEQFF. As DNA, the CDR3 is TGTGCCAGCAGCTTTCCGGGACAGGGTTGGAATGAGCAGTTCTTC.

The chain recombines TRBV30 with TRBJ2-1, with 16 positions matching TRBD2. V was pared by 2 bases and J by 7 bases, with 5 bases of the junction left unmatched. The germline CDR1 and CDR2 sequences are GTSNPN and SVGIG (reference sequence). The CDR3 contains 16 residues. CDR3 sequence: CAWSMGLAGGGNEQFF. In nucleotides, the CDR3 is TGTGCCTGGAGTATGGGACTAGCGGGAGGGGGAAATGAGCAGTTCTTC. The full variable domain, with the rest looked up from reference TRBV30 and TRBJ2-1, is SQTIHQWPATLVQPVGSPLSLECTVEGTSNPNLYWYRQAAGRGLQLLFYSVGIGQISSEVPQNLSASRPQDRQFILSSKKLLLSDSGFYLCAWSMGLAGGGNEQFFGPGTRLTVL.

The V gene is TRBV2, the J gene TRBJ2-2, with D possibly being TRBD1 or TRBD2 (5 bases each). Trimming cost V 8 bases and J 6 bases, with 16 bases left between them. From germline, CDR1 is SNHLY and CDR2 FYNNEI. This CDR3 is 14 amino acids long. The CDR3 sequence is CASLGTAVAGELFF. The CDR3, as DNA: TGTGCCAGCTTGGGGACCGCGGTCGCCGGGGAGCTGTTTTTT.

J is TRBJ1-2 and V is TRBV7-2, with TRBD1 identical over 7 bases. The V and J ends lost 5 bases and 5 bases, in that order; junction bases with no gene match: 11. The CDR3 is 15 residues long. CDR1 is SGHTA and CDR2 is FQGNSA in the germline V gene. This CDR3 reads CASSPRREQGYGYTF. The CDR3 bases are TGTGCCAGCAGCCCCAGGAGGGAACAGGGGTATGGCTACACCTTC.

This rearrangement joins TRBV7-9 to TRBJ2-1; 8 positions agree with TRBD1. The CDR3 covers 17 residues. Per germline, CDR1 SEHNR and CDR2 FQNEAQ (reference sequence). Trimming took 1 base from V and 0 from J; bases not matched to a gene: 5. In DNA form, the CDR3 reads TGTGCCAGCAGCTTAGTGTCCGGGACAGGCTCCTACAATGAGCAGTTCTTC. Translated: CASSLVSGTGSYNEQFF.

V and J are TRBV5-1 and TRBJ2-1; 8 positions match TRBD2. The CDR3 runs to 14 residues. The V gene's germline CDR1 is SGHRS and CDR2 YFSETQ. J lost 6 bases, V lost 4 bases, and 6 bases had no gene match. As DNA, the CDR3 is TGCGCCAGCAGCGTCGGGAGGGGCTCCAATGAGCAGTTCTTC. This encodes CASSVGRGSNEQFF. Full variable domain (rest looked up from reference TRBV5-1 and TRBJ2-1): KAGVTQTPRYLIKTRGQQVTLSCSPISGHRSVSWYQQTPGQGLQFLFEYFSETQRNKGNFPGRFSGRQFSNSRSEMNVSTLELGDSALYLCASSVGRGSNEQFFGPGTRLTVL.

This sequence joins TRBV10-3 and TRBJ2-3; tentatively, D is TRBD1 or TRBD2 (7 bases each). Trimming removed 8 bases from V and 1 base from J, with 16 bases in between. The CDR3 contains 15 residues. Looked up from germline, CDR1 is ENHRY and CDR2 is SYGVKD. CDR3 bases: TGTGCCATCGGCCAGGGGGGAGGGGGCACAGATACGCAGTATTTT. Its translation: CAIGQGGGGTDTQYF.

This rearrangement joins TRBV7-3 to TRBJ2-7; a weak D match, TRBD1 (5 bases). Trimming removed 2 bases from V and 5 bases from J, with 10 bases in between. This CDR3 has 13 residues. Germline CDR1 SGHTA, CDR2 FQGTGA. This CDR3 reads CASSLDWGDEQYF. CDR3 nucleotides: TGTGCCAGCAGCTTAGATTGGGGCGACGAGCAGTACTTC.

In its sample, this clone is medium-sized (0.01 to 0.1%). Other DNA sequences from this sample encode an identical CDR3 as well. CDR3 bases: TGCAGCGTTGGGGCTAGCGGGAGCCTCTTGTCCGGGGAGCTGTTTTTT. Translated: CSVGASGSLLSGELFF. The genes are TRBV29-1 and TRBJ2-2, with 10 bases lining up with TRBD2. The junction had 11 bases not matched to a gene; V was cut back by 4 bases and J by 6 bases. This CDR3 region has 16 residues. Germline CDR1 is SQVTM and CDR2 is ANQGSEA.

The chain is built from TRBV27 and TRBJ2-6, with D possibly being TRBD1 (5 bases). V lost 10 bases and J 1 base, leaving 20 bases between the germline ends. Per the germline V gene, CDR1 is MNHEY and CDR2 is SMNVEV (reference sequence). This CDR3 region has 17 residues. CDR3 bases: TGTGCCAACACCCCCAGGGTAAGAAAGTCTGGGGCCAACGTCCTGACTTTC. This codes for CANTPRVRKSGANVLTF.

This chain joins TRBV5-1 and TRBJ2-5; TRBD2 matches at 12 bases. Germline values: CDR1 SGHRS, CDR2 YFSETQ. CDR3 length: 16 amino acids. Trimming at V came to 3 bases and at J to 4 bases, leaving 7 bases not matched to a gene. The CDR3 sequence is CASSSRLAGVGETQYF. DNA of the CDR3: TGCGCCAGCAGCTCCCGACTAGCGGGAGTTGGAGAGACCCAGTACTTC.

V gene TRBV28 combines with J gene TRBJ2-7; tentative D call: TRBD2 (5 bases). This CDR3 contains 12 residues. Trimming stripped 8 bases from V and 9 bases from J, with 17 bases between. Germline loops: CDR1 MDHEN, CDR2 SYDVKM. This CDR3 reads CASRRSNLAQYF. Here the CDR3 DNA reads TGTGCCAGCCGTAGAAGCAACCTAGCGCAGTACTTC.

The V gene is TRBV5-6, the J gene TRBJ1-2; D is uncertain. V dropped 3 bases and J dropped 4 bases, with 7 bases sitting between them. Germline V CDR1 and CDR2: SGHDT, YYEEEE. The CDR3 totals 12 residues. This CDR3 reads CASSSGIYGYTF. CDR3 coding DNA: TGTGCCAGCAGCTCGGGGATCTATGGCTACACCTTC.

The J gene is TRBJ2-5, the V gene TRBV7-9; D is uncertain. With 3 bases removed from V and 4 bases from J, the gap between germline ends came to 9 bases. The CDR3 consists of 13 residues. Germline V CDR1 and CDR2: SEHNR, FQNEAQ (reference sequence). The CDR3 DNA sequence: TGTGCCAGCAGCTTCGTGGCAGGAGAGACCCAGTACTTC. Its protein is CASSFVAGETQYF.

In its sample, this clone was seen once. This chain links TRBV5-1 with TRBJ2-2; D assignment may be TRBD1 or TRBD2 (5 bases each). This CDR3 comprises 15 residues. V was pared by 0 bases and J by 5 bases, with 11 bases between. Germline V gene data show CDR1 as SGHRS and CDR2 as YFSETQ. CDR3 sequence: CASSLDGDRTGELFF. The CDR3 DNA reads TGCGCCAGCAGCTTGGATGGGGACCGGACCGGGGAGCTGTTTTTT.

The chain couples TRBV28 to TRBJ2-7; no reliable D call. The germline CDR1 and CDR2 sequences are MDHEN and SYDVKM. V was pared by 0 bases and J by 3 bases, with 12 bases between. This CDR3 is 15 amino acids long. CDR3 amino acids: CASSLWYGPDYEQYF. CDR3 bases: TGTGCCAGCAGTTTATGGTACGGGCCCGACTACGAGCAGTACTTC.

Comments on this clone: Being one base from a much bigger clone, this may be a read error. CDR3 coding DNA: TGTGCCAGCTCACCTGACACTATCTACGAGCAGTACTTC. Protein sequence: CASSPDTIYEQYF. The chain couples TRBV18 to TRBJ2-5; D is unresolved. The J call may not be correct, given that the DNA end is closer to TRBJ2-7. The CDR3 totals 13 residues. Looked up from germline, CDR1 is KGHSH and CDR2 is LQKENI.

V usage is TRBV18 and J usage is TRBJ2-2; the D is unclear. Trimming took 4 bases from V and 3 from J, leaving 6 bases between them. Germline V gene sequence: CDR1 KGHSH, CDR2 LQKENI. The CDR3 consists of 13 residues. Here the CDR3 reads CASSQDHTGELFF. CDR3 bases: TGTGCCAGCTCACAGGACCACACCGGGGAGCTGTTTTTT.

The CDR3 nucleotides are TGTGCCAGCAGGGGGAGATGGGACAGGGGAAGATATACCGGGGAGCTGTTTTTT. Its translation is CASRGRWDRGRYTGELFF. This chain uses TRBV2 with TRBJ2-2, with 10 bases lining up with TRBD1. The CDR3 totals 18 residues. Germline V lookup: CDR1 SNHLY, CDR2 FYNNEI. J was trimmed by 5 bases and V by 6 bases; bases with no gene match: 15.